This T cell receptor beta chain was observed in a study of blood T cell repertoires in COVID-19. Study summary: T cells, B-cell-depleted T cells, or PBMCs provided the cDNA or gDNA that served as material.

Assay: immunoSEQ multiplex PCR; the TCRdb copy retains only in-frame clones and omits some. The table includes some 220,000 clones, roughly 80% detected once. This CDR3 region has 14 residues. CDR1 and CDR2 (germline): GTSNPN, SVGIG (reference sequence). V lost 5 bases to trimming and J lost 5 bases; unmatched junction nucleotides: 12. The sample was peripheral blood. This chain connects TRBV30 to TRBJ2-7; 7 bases match TRBD1. The receptor's source is a woman younger than 45 who had recovered from COVID-19. The CDR3 reads CAWAQGVLHDEQYF. For the CDR3, the DNA is TGTGCCTGGGCCCAGGGGGTCCTCCACGACGAGCAGTACTTC.